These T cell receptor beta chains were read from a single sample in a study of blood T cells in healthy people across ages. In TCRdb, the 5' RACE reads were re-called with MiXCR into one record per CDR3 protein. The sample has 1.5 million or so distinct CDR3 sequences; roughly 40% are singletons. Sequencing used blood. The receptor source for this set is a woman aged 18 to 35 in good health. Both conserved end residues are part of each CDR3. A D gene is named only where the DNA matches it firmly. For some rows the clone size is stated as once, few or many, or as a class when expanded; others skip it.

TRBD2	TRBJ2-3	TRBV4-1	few	TGCGCCAGCAGCCATGCGGGAGGGAGTCCAGATACGCAGTATTTT	CASSHAGGSPDTQYF
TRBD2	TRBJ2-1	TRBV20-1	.	TGCAGTGCCATGGGGGGGTCCTACAATGAGCAGTTCTTC	CSAMGGSYNEQFF
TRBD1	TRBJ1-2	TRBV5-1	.	TGCGCCAGCAGCGCTATACAGGGGCTAGTTGAGGGCTACACCTTC	CASSAIQGLVEGYTF
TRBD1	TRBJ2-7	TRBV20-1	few	TGCAGTGCTAGGGTGACAGGGTTGTACGAGCAGTACTTC	CSARVTGLYEQYF
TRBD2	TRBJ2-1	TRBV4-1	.	TGCGCCAGCAGCCAGATTATCGCGGGAGGGGATGAGCAGTTCTTC	CASSQIIAGGDEQFF
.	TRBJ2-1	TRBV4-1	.	TGCGCCAGCAGCCAAGGTGCGGTCGGGCAGGGGCTGAACTCCTACAATGAGCAGTTCTTC	CASSQGAVGQGLNSYNEQFF
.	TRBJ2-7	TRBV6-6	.	TGTGCCAGCAGTTACTCGAGGGATATGTACGACAATGAGCAGTACTTC	CASSYSRDMYDNEQYF
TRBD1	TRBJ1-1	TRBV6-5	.	TGTGCCAGCAGCCGAAGGACAGGGGGCACTGAAGCTTTCTTT	CASSRRTGGTEAFF
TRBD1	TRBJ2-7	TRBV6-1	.	TGTGCCAGCAGTGAAGGACAGGGGCGATCCGAGCAGTACTTC	CASSEGQGRSEQYF
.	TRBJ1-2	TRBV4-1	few	TGCGCCAGCAGCCAAGGACAGCGAGACTACACCTTC	CASSQGQRDYTF
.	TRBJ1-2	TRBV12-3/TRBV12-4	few	TGTGCCAGCAGTTTTGAGTGGGGCTACACCTTC	CASSFEWGYTF
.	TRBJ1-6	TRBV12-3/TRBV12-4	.	TGTGCCAGCAGCCTCAGTGTAAGGCAGCGTTCACCCCTCCACTTT	CASSLSVRQRSPLHF
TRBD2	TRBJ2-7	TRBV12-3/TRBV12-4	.	TGTGCCAGCAGTTTCGCAGTAAATAAAGTAGCGGGCGCTCGCTCCTACAATGAGCAGTACTTC	CASSFAVNKVAGARSYNEQYF
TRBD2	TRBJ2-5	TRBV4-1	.	TGCGCCAGCAGCCGGAAGATCACTAGCGGGAAAGGAGAGACCCAGTACTTC	CASSRKITSGKGETQYF
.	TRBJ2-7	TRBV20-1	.	TGCAGTGCTAGAGATTATAGGGTTCACAATGAGCAGTACTTC	CSARDYRVHNEQYF
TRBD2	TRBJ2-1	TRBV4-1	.	TGCGCCAGCAGGACGACTAGCGGGGGGGCAAAATACAATGAGCAGTTCTTC	CASRTTSGGAKYNEQFF
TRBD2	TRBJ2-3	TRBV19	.	TGTGCCAGTAGTCTCACTGGGGGGGACAGCACAGATACGCAGTATTTT	CASSLTGGDSTDTQYF
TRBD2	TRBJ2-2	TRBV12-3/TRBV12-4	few	TGTGCCAGCAGGGGGACTAGCGGGAGGACGACCGGGGAGCTGTTTTTT	CASRGTSGRTTGELFF
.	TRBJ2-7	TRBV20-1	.	TGCAGTGCTAGAGGCGCGGACAAGTTCTACGAGCAGTACTTC	CSARGADKFYEQYF
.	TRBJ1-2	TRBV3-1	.	TGTGCCAGCAGCCGGAAGGACAGCTATGGCTACACCTTC	CASSRKDSYGYTF
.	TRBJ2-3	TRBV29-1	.	TGCAGCGTTGCCTCCTTCGCAGATACGCAGTATTTT	CSVASFADTQYF
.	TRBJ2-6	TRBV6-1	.	TGTGCCAGCAGTGAACGGCAGTCCCCCAACGTCCTGACTTTC	CASSERQSPNVLTF
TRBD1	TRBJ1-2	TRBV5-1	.	TGCGCCAGCAGCTTGTGGACCGGACAGGGGTATGGCTACACCTTC	CASSLWTGQGYGYTF
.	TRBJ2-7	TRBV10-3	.	TGTGCCATCAGTGAGTCGGACTGGAACAATGAGCAGTACTTC	CAISESDWNNEQYF
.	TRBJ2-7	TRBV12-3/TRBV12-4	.	TGTGCCAGCAGTTCTGAGCCAACAGGGCCCGAGCAGTACTTC	CASSSEPTGPEQYF
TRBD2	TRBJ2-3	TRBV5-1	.	TGCGCCAGCAGCCGCCAGGACGAGCGGGGGACGGATACGCAGTATTTT	CASSRQDERGTDTQYF
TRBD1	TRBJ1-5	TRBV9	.	TGTGCCAGCAGACAGGGGACAGGGGTAAATCAGCCCCAGCATTTT	CASRQGTGVNQPQHF
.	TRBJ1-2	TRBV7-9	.	TGTGCCAGCAGCTTAGGGGGGGCCGTCGGCTACACCTTC	CASSLGGAVGYTF
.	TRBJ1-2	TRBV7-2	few	TGTGCCAGCAGCTTATCATACAGGGAAAACTATGGCTACACCTTC	CASSLSYRENYGYTF
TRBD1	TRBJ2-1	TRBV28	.	TGTGCCAGCAGCCCAACAGGGGGTACATACGAGCAGTTCTTC	CASSPTGGTYEQFF
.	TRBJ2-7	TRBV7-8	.	TGTGCCAGCAGCCCTTATTACTCCTACGAGCAGTACTTC	CASSPYYSYEQYF
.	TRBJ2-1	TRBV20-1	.	TGCAGTGCTAGAGATTCCCTAGCGATCATCTACAATGAGCAGTTCTTC	CSARDSLAIIYNEQFF
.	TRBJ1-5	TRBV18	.	TGTGCCAGCTCACCACCAGCCTTTCAGGGTCAGCCCCAGCATTTT	CASSPPAFQGQPQHF
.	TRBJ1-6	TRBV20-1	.	TGCAGTGCTAGAGATAGAGGCAGGGAGAGGCATTCACCCCTCCACTTT	CSARDRGRERHSPLHF
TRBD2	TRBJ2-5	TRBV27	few	TGTGCCAGCAGTTTGTCGGTCGGACTAGATGGTGAGCAGTACTTC	CASSLSVGLDGEQYF
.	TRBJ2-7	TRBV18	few	TGTGCCAGCTCCACAGTGGTATCGGCAGGGTCGTACGAGCAGTACTTC	CASSTVVSAGSYEQYF
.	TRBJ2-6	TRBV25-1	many	TGTGCCAGCAGGAGTTCTGGGGCCAACGTCCTGACTTTC	CASRSSGANVLTF
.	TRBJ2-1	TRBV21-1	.	TGTGCCAGCAGCAAACCGGAAGGGCAGGGAAGAATAGGAAATGAGCAGTTCTTC	CASSKPEGQGRIGNEQFF
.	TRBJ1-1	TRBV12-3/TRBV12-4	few	TGTGCCAGCACCTACTGGGGGGCTGAAGCTTTCTTT	CASTYWGAEAFF
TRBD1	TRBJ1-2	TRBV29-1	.	TGCAGCGTTGAAGATCGAGGGACAGGGGGTGGGAACTATGGCTACACCTTC	CSVEDRGTGGGNYGYTF
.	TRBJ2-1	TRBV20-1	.	TGCAGTGCTACAGCTTACAATGAGCAGTTCTTC	CSATAYNEQFF
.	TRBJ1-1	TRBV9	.	TGTGCCAGCAGCCAAAGAGGGAATCAGAACACTGAAGCTTTCTTT	CASSQRGNQNTEAFF
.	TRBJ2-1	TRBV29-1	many	TGCAGCGTCGGACAGGCGGGATACAATGAGCAGTTCTTC	CSVGQAGYNEQFF
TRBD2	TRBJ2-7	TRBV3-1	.	TGTGCCAGCAGCCAGAGCGGGGGGACCTACGAGCAGTACTTC	CASSQSGGTYEQYF
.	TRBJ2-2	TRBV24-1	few	TGTGCCACCAGTGCGCACCAGGGAGCCGGGGAGCTGTTTTTT	CATSAHQGAGELFF
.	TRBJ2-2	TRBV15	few	TGTGCCACCAGCAGCTGGGGCGGGGAGCTGTTTTTT	CATSSWGGELFF
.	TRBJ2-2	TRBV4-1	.	TGCGCCAGCAGCCAAGTAACGGGAGCTCTCGGCGGGGAGCTGTTTTTT	CASSQVTGALGGELFF
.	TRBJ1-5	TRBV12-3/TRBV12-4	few	TGTGCCAGCCGATTTAACAATCAGCCCCAGCATTTT	CASRFNNQPQHF
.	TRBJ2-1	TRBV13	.	TGTGCCAGCAGCCAATCAAGGGACTACAATGAGCAGTTCTTC	CASSQSRDYNEQFF
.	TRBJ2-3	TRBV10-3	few	TGTGCCATCAGTGAGGGAGCGGCGGCTAGGGATACGCAGTATTTT	CAISEGAAARDTQYF
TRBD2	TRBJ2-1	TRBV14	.	TGTGCCAGCAGCCAAGACAGTTTAGCGGGTATTGAGCAGTTCTTC	CASSQDSLAGIEQFF
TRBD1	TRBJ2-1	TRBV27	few	TGTGCCAGCAGTCGACTAACCGGGACAGGGAGCAATGAGCAGTTCTTC	CASSRLTGTGSNEQFF
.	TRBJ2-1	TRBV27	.	TGTGCCAGCAGTTTAGAAAGGAGCTCCTACAATGAGCAGTTCTTC	CASSLERSSYNEQFF
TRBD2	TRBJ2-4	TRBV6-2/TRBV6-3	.	TGTGCCAGCAGACGATGGACTAGCGGCTCCGGGGCCAAAAACATTCAGTACTTC	CASRRWTSGSGAKNIQYF